The 23 T cell receptor beta chains reported below all come from one sample, sequenced in a study of control samples from healthy donors and cancer patients. Sequenced by immunoSEQ multiplex PCR; TCRdb stores in-frame clones only, minus some. The sample consists of 100,000 to 150,000 clones, around 92% of them appearing once. The sequenced sample was blood. The receptors here all came from a woman in her forties or fifties in good health.

The chain joins TRBV12-3 or TRBV12-4 to TRBJ1-5; D ambiguous. The CDR3 is made up of 13 amino acids. V dropped 7 bases and J dropped 2 bases, with 9 bases sitting between them. CDR3 region: CASTSGGNQPQHF. Here the CDR3 DNA reads TGTGCCAGCACCTCCGGGGGCAATCAGCCCCAGCATTTT.

The chain couples TRBV5-1 to TRBJ1-2; D not resolved. The ends were cut back, 4 bases at V and 6 bases at J, with 13 bases in the middle. Germline CDR1 SGHRS, CDR2 YFSETQ. The CDR3 extends over 13 amino acids. CDR3 DNA: TGCGCCAGCAGCGCGCACCCGAACGATGGCTACACCTTC. It codes for CASSAHPNDGYTF. The variable domain in full, with the rest retrieved from reference TRBV5-1 and TRBJ1-2, is KAGVTQTPRYLIKTRGQQVTLSCSPISGHRSVSWYQQTPGQGLQFLFEYFSETQRNKGNFPGRFSGRQFSNSRSEMNVSTLELGDSALYLCASSAHPNDGYTFGSGTRLTVV.

This clone showed up just once. This chain uses TRBV28 with TRBJ1-4; no firm D call. The germline V gene has CDR1 MDHEN and CDR2 SYDVKM. There are 16 residues in the CDR3. Trimming removed 6 bases from V and 8 bases from J, with 22 bases in between. The CDR3: CASRLRSLGFGEKLFF. The CDR3 region has the DNA TGTGCCAGCAGACTCCGAAGTCTCGGTTTTGGCGAAAAACTGTTTTTT.

The rearrangement uses TRBV19 and TRBJ1-1; the D gene is possibly TRBD1 (6 bases). Germline CDR1 LNHDA, CDR2 SQIVND (reference sequence). The CDR3 length is 17 residues. Trimming took 3 bases from V and 8 from J, leaving 25 bases between them. CDR3 sequence reads: CASSILVGAEAKMEAFF. DNA for the CDR3: TGTGCCAGTAGTATCCTGGTGGGGGCTGAGGCTAAAATGGAAGCTTTCTTT.

The V gene is TRBV11-2, the J gene TRBJ2-4; 9 bases match TRBD2. The J segment lost 6 bases and the V segment lost 0 bases, leaving 9 bases of the junction unmatched. The germline CDR1 and CDR2 sequences are SGHAT and FQNNGV. There are 17 residues in the CDR3. CDR3 DNA sequence: TGTGCCAGCAGCTTAGATTTGTCAGCGGGGGGAATAAACATTCAGTACTTC. This encodes CASSLDLSAGGINIQYF.

The rearrangement joins TRBV4-1 to TRBJ2-4; D might be TRBD1 or TRBD2, each matching 5 bases. CDR1 MGHRA and CDR2 YSYEKL come from the germline V gene. With 8 bases removed from V and 11 bases from J, the gap between germline ends came to 16 bases. CDR3 length equals 12 residues. The CDR3 DNA follows: TGCGCCAGCCAGGGTGGTGTCGGGGTTCAGTACTTC. Its protein product is CASQGGVGVQYF.

The chain combines TRBV25-1 with TRBJ1-5; TRBD1 is a possible D gene (5 bases). CDR1 MGHDK and CDR2 SYGVNS come from the germline V gene. CDR3 length: 14 amino acids. Trimming left V 7 bases short and J 3 bases short, with 13 bases between. CDR3: CASTGSGPNQPQHF. In nucleotides, the CDR3 is TGTGCCAGCACTGGGTCGGGACCCAATCAGCCCCAGCATTTT.

The chain uses TRBV5-4 and TRBJ2-4, with TRBD1 matching over 7 bases. Unmatched junction bases numbered 5, after V lost 2 bases and J lost 6 bases. This CDR3 is 14 amino acids long. In germline, CDR1 is SGHNT, CDR2 YYREEE (reference sequence). The CDR3 protein is CASSFGQGVNIQYF. Here the CDR3 DNA reads TGTGCCAGCAGCTTTGGGCAGGGGGTAAACATTCAGTACTTC.

V and J are TRBV7-8 and TRBJ1-2; D possibly corresponds to TRBD1 (5 bases). The CDR3 consists of 16 residues. V gave up 1 base and J gave up 5 bases, with 17 bases separating them. Germline V gives CDR1 SGHVS, CDR2 FQNEAQ. As DNA, the CDR3 is TGTGCCAGCAGCTTAGGCCCGGGACGAAAACCGTATGGCTACACCTTC. It specifies CASSLGPGRKPYGYTF.

This clone was observed a few times. The V and J genes are TRBV10-1 and TRBJ1-1, with D maybe TRBD1 (5 bases). Germline CDR1 and CDR2: WNHNN and SYGVQD (reference sequence). This CDR3 is 13 amino acids long. Deletions cut 5 bases from V and 1 base from J, with 8 bases between. The CDR3 sequence: CASSSDRNTEAFF. The CDR3, as DNA: TGCGCCAGCAGTTCCGACAGGAACACTGAAGCTTTCTTT.

CDR3 DNA sequence: TGTGCCAGCAGTGAAAGGACTGGGGCCTCCGGGCAGTACTTC. Its protein product is CASSERTGASGQYF. V gene TRBV6-1 combines with J gene TRBJ2-7; D tentatively fits TRBD1 or TRBD2 (5 bases each). CDR1 is MNHNS and CDR2 is SASEGT in the germline V gene. The CDR3 runs to 14 residues. Trimming cost V 2 bases and J 9 bases, with 17 bases left between them.

This chain links TRBV29-1 with TRBJ1-4; D gene ambiguous. Germline CDR1 and CDR2: SQVTM and ANQGSEA. The germline V and J ends were trimmed by 1 base and 12 bases, with 9 bases remaining between them. The CDR3 loop spans 11 amino acids. DNA for the CDR3: TGCAGCGTTGAAGTCCGTCGGGAACTGTTTTTT. Its translation is CSVEVRRELFF. The full variable domain, rest sourced from reference TRBV29-1 and TRBJ1-4, is SAVISQKPSRDICQRGTSLTIQCQVDSQVTMMFWYRQQPGQSLTLIATANQGSEATYESGFVIDKFPISRPNLTFSTLTVSNMSPEDSSIYLCSVEVRRELFFGSGTQLSVL.

This chain uses TRBV5-1 with TRBJ2-5, with TRBD1 matching over 10 bases. Per the germline V gene, CDR1 is SGHRS and CDR2 is YFSETQ. Trimming took 3 bases from V and 2 from J; bases not matched to a gene: 4. This CDR3 comprises 15 residues. The DNA for the CDR3 is TGCGCCAGCAGCTCCGGGACAGGGGCGCAAGAGACCCAGTACTTC. Translating gives CASSSGTGAQETQYF.

J is TRBJ2-7 and V is TRBV27, with 8 bases fitting TRBD2. V dropped 3 bases and J dropped 2; count of bases not matched to a gene: 6. CDR1 is MNHEY, CDR2 SMNVEV, per germline (reference sequence). CDR3 length equals 15 residues. The chain's CDR3 is CASSLGASGPYEQYF. DNA of the CDR3: TGTGCCAGCAGTTTGGGGGCTAGCGGGCCCTACGAGCAGTACTTC.

The chain has TRBV6-5 and TRBJ2-5; D is unclear. Trimming stripped 6 bases from V and 1 base from J, with 6 bases between. The CDR3 totals 12 residues. Germline CDR1 and CDR2: MNHEY and SVGAGI. The DNA for the CDR3 is TGTGCCAGCAGGAAGACCCAAGAGACCCAGTACTTC. It yields the protein CASRKTQETQYF.

A single count supports this clone. The rearrangement links TRBV7-2 to TRBJ1-2; D is unclear. This CDR3 is 11 amino acids long. CDR1 and CDR2 (germline): SGHTA, FQGNSA. Trimming pared 6 bases from V and 8 bases from J, leaving 10 bases between. The CDR3 DNA sequence: TGTGCCAGCAGTTTCATGGGGGGCTACACCTTC. It encodes CASSFMGGYTF.

This chain uses TRBV6-6 with TRBJ1-5; possibly TRBD1 for D (5 bases). This CDR3 region has 19 residues. Per germline, CDR1 MNHNY and CDR2 SVGAGI (reference sequence). Trimming removed 5 bases at V and 2 bases at J, with 25 bases between. CDR3 sequence: CASSPRRGRPIKGNQPQHF. The DNA of the CDR3 is TGTGCCAGCAGTCCCCGTAGGGGCAGGCCAATAAAGGGCAATCAGCCCCAGCATTTT.

The V call is TRBV6-1, the J call TRBJ1-3; D is uncertain. The CDR3 is made up of 15 amino acids. Per germline, CDR1 MNHNS and CDR2 SASEGT. The V end was cut by 3 bases, the J end by 0 bases, with 9 bases between. For the CDR3, the DNA is TGTGCCAGCAGTGATCGGGCAGGCTCTGGAAACACCATATATTTT. Its protein product is CASSDRAGSGNTIYF.

V usage is TRBV12-5 and J usage is TRBJ2-2, with D tentatively TRBD2 (6 bases). Germline V gene data show CDR1 as LGHNT and CDR2 as FRNRAP. The CDR3 length is 16 residues. V dropped 6 bases and J dropped 0 bases, with 14 bases sitting between them. The CDR3 DNA reads TGTGCTAGTGGCGGTCGGGGGAGCGCGAACACCGGGGAGCTGTTTTTT. Translating gives CASGGRGSANTGELFF.

This clone was counted once. This chain connects TRBV12-3 or TRBV12-4 to TRBJ1-1; D remains ambiguous. The V end was cut by 3 bases, the J end by 3 bases, with 8 bases between. CDR3 length equals 13 residues. CDR3 bases: TGTGCCAGCAGTTTCTTGTTGGACACTGAAGCTTTCTTT. Protein: CASSFLLDTEAFF.

The chain is built from TRBV5-1 and TRBJ2-3; D might be TRBD1 (5 bases). The CDR3 totals 15 residues. Trimming took 4 bases from V and 1 from J, leaving 13 bases between them. Germline V gene lookup returns CDR1 SGHRS and CDR2 YFSETQ. The CDR3 protein is CASSVVLGGTDTQYF. CDR3 coding DNA: TGCGCCAGCAGCGTTGTCCTAGGGGGCACAGATACGCAGTATTTT. Full variable domain (remainder filled in from reference TRBV5-1 and TRBJ2-3): KAGVTQTPRYLIKTRGQQVTLSCSPISGHRSVSWYQQTPGQGLQFLFEYFSETQRNKGNFPGRFSGRQFSNSRSEMNVSTLELGDSALYLCASSVVLGGTDTQYFGPGTRLTVL.

V usage is TRBV18 and J usage is TRBJ1-2, with a tentative D call TRBD1 (6 bases). V lost 2 bases and J lost 3, with 13 bases in between. CDR3 length: 15 residues. The germline CDR1 and CDR2 sequences are KGHSH and LQKENI. The CDR3 reads CASSPSGAQDYGYTF. CDR3 coding DNA: TGTGCCAGCTCACCATCGGGGGCGCAGGACTATGGCTACACCTTC.

As regards this clone: This same CDR3 is encoded by further DNA sequences in the sample. The V and J genes are TRBV19 and TRBJ1-5; D gene uncertain. The CDR3 has 14 amino acids. The V end was cut by 1 base, the J end by 0 bases, with 4 bases between. CDR1 and CDR2 (germline): LNHDA, SQIVND (reference sequence). CDR3 region: CASSIGISNQPQHF. The CDR3 nucleotides read TGTGCCAGTAGTATAGGGATTAGCAATCAGCCCCAGCATTTT.